The following is a T cell receptor beta chain sequence with its context. The data originate from a study of blood T cell repertoires in COVID-19. For the study at large: Sources were T cells, B-cell-depleted T cells, or PBMCs; the material itself was cDNA or gDNA.

Some clones are missing from TCRdb's copy, which holds only in-frame ones; the method was immunoSEQ multiplex PCR. The sample has about 200,000 clones, approximately 86% seen once. This CDR3 is 16 amino acids long. Trimming stripped 0 bases from V and 0 bases from J, with 11 bases between. Germline loops: CDR1 SGHRS, CDR2 YFSETQ. The V gene is TRBV5-1, the J gene TRBJ2-3; D gene unclear. The TCR originated in a man aged 18 to 35 with active or convalescent COVID-19. The sequenced sample consisted of peripheral blood. The chain's CDR3 is CASSLALAASTDTQYF. In DNA form, the CDR3 reads TGCGCCAGCAGCTTGGCCCTCGCGGCTAGCACAGATACGCAGTATTTT.